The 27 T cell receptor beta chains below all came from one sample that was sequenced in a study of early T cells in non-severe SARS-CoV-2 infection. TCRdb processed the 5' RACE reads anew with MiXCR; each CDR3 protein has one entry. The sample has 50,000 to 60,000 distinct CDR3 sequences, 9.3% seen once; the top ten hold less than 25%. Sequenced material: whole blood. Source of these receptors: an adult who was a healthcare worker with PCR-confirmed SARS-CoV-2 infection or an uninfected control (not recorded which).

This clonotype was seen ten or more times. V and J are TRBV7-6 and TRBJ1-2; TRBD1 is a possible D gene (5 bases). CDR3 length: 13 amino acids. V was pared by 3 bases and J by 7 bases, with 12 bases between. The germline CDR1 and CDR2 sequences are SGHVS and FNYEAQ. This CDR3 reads CASSFEGIAGYTF. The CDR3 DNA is TGTGCCAGCAGCTTCGAGGGGATCGCTGGCTACACCTTC.

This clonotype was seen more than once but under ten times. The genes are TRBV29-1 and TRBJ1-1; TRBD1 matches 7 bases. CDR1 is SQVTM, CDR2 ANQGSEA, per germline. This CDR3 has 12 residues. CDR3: CSHRGPNTEAFF. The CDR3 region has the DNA TGCTCCCACAGGGGACCAAACACTGAAGCTTTCTTT. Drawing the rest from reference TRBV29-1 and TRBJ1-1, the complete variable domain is SAVISQKPSRDICQRGTSLTIQCQVDSQVTMMFWYRQQPGQSLTLIATANQGSEATYESGFVIDKFPISRPNLTFSTLTVSNMSPEDSSIYLCSHRGPNTEAFFGQGTRLTVV.

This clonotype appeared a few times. The DNA for the CDR3 is TGTGCCAGCAGCCCCCATGGACAATTAGCCAAAAACATTCAGTACTTC. Amino acid sequence: CASSPHGQLAKNIQYF. This chain joins TRBV3-1 and TRBJ2-4; maybe TRBD1 (5 bases). CDR3 length: 16 residues. V was trimmed by 4 bases and J by 0 bases, leaving 13 bases between them. CDR1 and CDR2 (germline): LGHDT, YNNKEL (reference sequence).

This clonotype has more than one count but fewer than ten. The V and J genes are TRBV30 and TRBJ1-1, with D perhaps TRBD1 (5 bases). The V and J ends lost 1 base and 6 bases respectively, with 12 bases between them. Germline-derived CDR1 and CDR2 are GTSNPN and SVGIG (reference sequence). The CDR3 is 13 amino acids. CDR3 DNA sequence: TGTGCCTGGAGTGACTACCGGGACGCTGAAGCTTTCTTT. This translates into CAWSDYRDAEAFF.

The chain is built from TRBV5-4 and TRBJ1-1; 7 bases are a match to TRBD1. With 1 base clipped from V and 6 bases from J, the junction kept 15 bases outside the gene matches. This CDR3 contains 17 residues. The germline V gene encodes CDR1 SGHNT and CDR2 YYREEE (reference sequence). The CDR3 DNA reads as TGTGCCAGCAGCTTGACTACAGGGGCCCGGAGGCAAGCTGAAGCTTTCTTT. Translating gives CASSLTTGARRQAEAFF.

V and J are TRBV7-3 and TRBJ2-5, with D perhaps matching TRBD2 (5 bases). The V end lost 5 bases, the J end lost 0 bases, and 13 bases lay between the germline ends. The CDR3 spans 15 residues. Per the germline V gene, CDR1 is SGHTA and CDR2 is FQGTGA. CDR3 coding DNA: TGTGCCAGCAGCCCCTGTGAGGGAGACCAAGAGACCCAGTACTTC. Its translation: CASSPCEGDQETQYF.

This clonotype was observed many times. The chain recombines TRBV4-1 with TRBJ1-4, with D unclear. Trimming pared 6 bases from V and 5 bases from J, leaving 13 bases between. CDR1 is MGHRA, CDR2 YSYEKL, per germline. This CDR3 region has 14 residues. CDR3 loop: CASSPGLLNEKLFF. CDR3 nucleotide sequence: TGCGCCAGCAGTCCCGGACTGTTGAATGAAAAACTGTTTTTT.

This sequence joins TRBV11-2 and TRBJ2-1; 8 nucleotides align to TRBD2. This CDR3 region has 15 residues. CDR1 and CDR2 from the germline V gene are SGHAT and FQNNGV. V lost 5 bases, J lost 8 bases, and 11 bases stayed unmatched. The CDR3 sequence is CASSPPGLDSHEQFF. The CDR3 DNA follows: TGTGCCAGCAGCCCACCGGGACTAGATAGCCATGAGCAGTTCTTC.

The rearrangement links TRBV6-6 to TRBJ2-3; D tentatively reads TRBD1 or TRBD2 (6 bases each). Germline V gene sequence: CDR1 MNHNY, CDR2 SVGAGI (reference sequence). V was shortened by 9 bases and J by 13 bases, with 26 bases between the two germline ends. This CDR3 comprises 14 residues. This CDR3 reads CASRRVGGSMEKYF. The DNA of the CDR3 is TGTGCCAGTAGACGGGTGGGGGGCTCGATGGAGAAGTATTTT.

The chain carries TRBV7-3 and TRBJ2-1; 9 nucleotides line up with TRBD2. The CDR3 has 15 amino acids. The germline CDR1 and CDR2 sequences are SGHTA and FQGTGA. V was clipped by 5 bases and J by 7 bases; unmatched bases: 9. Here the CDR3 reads CASSLSSGVVNEQFF. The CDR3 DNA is TGTGCCAGCAGCCTCTCTAGCGGGGTCGTTAATGAGCAGTTCTTC.

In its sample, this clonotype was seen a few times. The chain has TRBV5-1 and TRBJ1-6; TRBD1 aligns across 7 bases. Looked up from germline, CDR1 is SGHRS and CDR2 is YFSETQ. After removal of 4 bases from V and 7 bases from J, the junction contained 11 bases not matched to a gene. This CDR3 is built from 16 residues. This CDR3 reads CASSSQLGQSNSPLHF. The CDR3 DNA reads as TGCGCCAGCAGCAGCCAACTGGGACAGTCAAATTCACCCCTCCACTTT.

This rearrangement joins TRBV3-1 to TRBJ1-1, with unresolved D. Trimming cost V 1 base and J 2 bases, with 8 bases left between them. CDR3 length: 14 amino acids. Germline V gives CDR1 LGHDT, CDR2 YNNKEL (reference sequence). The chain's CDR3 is CASSQGYENTEAFF. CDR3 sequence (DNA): TGTGCCAGCAGCCAAGGGTACGAAAACACTGAAGCTTTCTTT.

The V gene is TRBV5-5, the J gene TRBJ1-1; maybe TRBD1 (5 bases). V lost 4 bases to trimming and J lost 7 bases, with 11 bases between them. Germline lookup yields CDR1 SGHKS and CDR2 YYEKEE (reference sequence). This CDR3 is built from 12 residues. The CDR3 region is CASSRTGREAFF. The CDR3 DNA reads TGTGCCAGCAGCCGAACAGGACGTGAAGCTTTCTTT. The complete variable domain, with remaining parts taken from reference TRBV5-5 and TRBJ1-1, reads DAGVTQSPTHLIKTRGQQVTLRCSPISGHKSVSWYQQVLGQGPQFIFQYYEKEERGRGNFPDRFSARQFPNYSSELNVNALLLGDSALYLCASSRTGREAFFGQGTRLTVV.

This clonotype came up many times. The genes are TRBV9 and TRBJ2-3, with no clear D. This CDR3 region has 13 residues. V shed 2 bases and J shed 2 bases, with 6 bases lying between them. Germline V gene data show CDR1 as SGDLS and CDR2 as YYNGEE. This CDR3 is CASSVLFTDTQYF. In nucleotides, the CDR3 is TGTGCCAGCAGCGTCCTCTTCACAGATACGCAGTATTTT.

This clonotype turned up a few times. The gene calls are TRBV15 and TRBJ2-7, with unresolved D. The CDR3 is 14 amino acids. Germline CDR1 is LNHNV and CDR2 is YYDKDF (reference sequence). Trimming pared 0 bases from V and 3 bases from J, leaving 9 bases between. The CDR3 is CATSRDNIGYEQYF. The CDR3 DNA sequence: TGTGCCACCAGCAGAGATAATATTGGCTACGAGCAGTACTTC.

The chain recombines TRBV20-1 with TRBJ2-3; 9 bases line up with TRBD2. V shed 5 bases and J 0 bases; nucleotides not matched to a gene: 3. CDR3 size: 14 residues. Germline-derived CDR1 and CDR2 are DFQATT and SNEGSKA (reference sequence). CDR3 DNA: TGCAGTGCTGGAGCGGGGGGAAGCACAGATACGCAGTATTTT. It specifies CSAGAGGSTDTQYF.

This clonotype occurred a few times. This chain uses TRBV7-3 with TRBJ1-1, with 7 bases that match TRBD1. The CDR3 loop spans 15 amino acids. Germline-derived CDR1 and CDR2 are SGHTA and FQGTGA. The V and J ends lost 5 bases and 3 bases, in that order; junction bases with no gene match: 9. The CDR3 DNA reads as TGTGCCAGCAGCATCCGAGGGGGCGCGTACACTGAAGCTTTCTTT. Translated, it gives CASSIRGGAYTEAFF.

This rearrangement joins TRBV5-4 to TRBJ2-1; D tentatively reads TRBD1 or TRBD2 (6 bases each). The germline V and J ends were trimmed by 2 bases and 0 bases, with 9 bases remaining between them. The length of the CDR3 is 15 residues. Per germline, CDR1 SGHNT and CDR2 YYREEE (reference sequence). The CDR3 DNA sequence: TGTGCCAGCAGCTTAGGGGGGAGCTCCTACAATGAGCAGTTCTTC. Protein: CASSLGGSSYNEQFF.

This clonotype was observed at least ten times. The CDR3 region has the DNA TGTGCCAGCAGCGTAGCGGGGGCGGAAACCGGGGAGCTGTTTTTT. Its translation: CASSVAGAETGELFF. V gene TRBV9 combines with J gene TRBJ2-2; D may correspond to TRBD1 or TRBD2 (6 bases each). Germline CDR1 reads SGDLS; CDR2 reads YYNGEE. Trimming removed 0 bases from V and 5 bases from J, with 11 bases in between. The CDR3 is made up of 15 amino acids.

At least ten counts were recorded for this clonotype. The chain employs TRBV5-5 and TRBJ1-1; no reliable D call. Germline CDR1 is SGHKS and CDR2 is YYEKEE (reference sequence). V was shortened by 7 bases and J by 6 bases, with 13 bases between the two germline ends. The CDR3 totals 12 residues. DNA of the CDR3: TGTGCCAGCGGGTATGGGAGGTCTGAAGCTTTCTTT. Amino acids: CASGYGRSEAFF.

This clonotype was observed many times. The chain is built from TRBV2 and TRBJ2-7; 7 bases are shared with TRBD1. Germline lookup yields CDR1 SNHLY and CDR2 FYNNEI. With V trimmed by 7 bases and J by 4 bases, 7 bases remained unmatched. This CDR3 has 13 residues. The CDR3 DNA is TGTGCCAGCACTGGGACAGATTATTACGAGCAGTACTTC. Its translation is CASTGTDYYEQYF. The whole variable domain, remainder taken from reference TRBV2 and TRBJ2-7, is EPEVTQTPSHQVTQMGQEVILRCVPISNHLYFYWYRQILGQKVEFLVSFYNNEISEKSEIFDDQFSVERPDGSNFTLKIRSTKLEDSAMYFCASTGTDYYEQYFGPGTRLTVT.

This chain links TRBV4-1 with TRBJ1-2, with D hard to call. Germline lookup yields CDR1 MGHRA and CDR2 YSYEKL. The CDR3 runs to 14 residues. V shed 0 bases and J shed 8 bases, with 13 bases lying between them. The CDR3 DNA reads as TGCGCCAGCAGCCAAGATCTCGCCCCCTGGGGCTACACCTTC. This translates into CASSQDLAPWGYTF.

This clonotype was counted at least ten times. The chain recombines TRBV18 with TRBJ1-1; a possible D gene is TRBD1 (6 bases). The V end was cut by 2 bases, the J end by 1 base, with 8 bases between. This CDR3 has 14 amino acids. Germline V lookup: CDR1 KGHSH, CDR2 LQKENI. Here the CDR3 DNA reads TGTGCCAGCTCACCATGGACAGAGAACACTGAAGCTTTCTTT. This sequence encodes CASSPWTENTEAFF. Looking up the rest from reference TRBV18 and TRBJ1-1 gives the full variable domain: NAGVMQNPRHLVRRRGQEARLRCSPMKGHSHVYWYRQLPEEGLKFMVYLQKENIIDESGMPKERFSAEFPKEGPSILRIQQVVRGDSAAYFCASSPWTENTEAFFGQGTRLTVV.

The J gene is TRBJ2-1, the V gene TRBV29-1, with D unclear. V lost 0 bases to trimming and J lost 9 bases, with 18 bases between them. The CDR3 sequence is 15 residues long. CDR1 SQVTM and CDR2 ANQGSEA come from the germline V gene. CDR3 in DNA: TGCAGCGTTGAAGATCTGGGGATAGTGGTGGGTGAGCAGTTCTTC. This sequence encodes CSVEDLGIVVGEQFF.

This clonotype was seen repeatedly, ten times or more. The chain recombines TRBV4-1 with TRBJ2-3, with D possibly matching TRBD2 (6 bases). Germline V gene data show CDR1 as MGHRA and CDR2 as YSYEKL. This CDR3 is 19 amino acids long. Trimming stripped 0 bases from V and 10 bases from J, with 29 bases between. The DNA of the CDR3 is TGCGCCAGCAGCCAAGATCCCCTTCTGAGAGCGGGCCCAGCCCATTCGCAGTATTTT. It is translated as CASSQDPLLRAGPAHSQYF.

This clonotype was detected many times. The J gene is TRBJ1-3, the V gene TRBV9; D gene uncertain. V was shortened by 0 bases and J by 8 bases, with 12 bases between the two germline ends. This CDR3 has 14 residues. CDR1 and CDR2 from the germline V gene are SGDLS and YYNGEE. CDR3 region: CASSVDGGLDTIYF. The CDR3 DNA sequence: TGTGCCAGCAGCGTAGATGGCGGTTTGGACACCATATATTTT.

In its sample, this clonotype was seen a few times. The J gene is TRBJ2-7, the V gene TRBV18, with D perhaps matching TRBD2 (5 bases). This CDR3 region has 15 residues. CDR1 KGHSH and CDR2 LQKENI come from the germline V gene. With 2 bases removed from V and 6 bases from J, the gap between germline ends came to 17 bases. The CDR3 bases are TGTGCCAGCTCACCATGGAGCGGTCCGGGTTCCGAGCAGTACTTC. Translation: CASSPWSGPGSEQYF.